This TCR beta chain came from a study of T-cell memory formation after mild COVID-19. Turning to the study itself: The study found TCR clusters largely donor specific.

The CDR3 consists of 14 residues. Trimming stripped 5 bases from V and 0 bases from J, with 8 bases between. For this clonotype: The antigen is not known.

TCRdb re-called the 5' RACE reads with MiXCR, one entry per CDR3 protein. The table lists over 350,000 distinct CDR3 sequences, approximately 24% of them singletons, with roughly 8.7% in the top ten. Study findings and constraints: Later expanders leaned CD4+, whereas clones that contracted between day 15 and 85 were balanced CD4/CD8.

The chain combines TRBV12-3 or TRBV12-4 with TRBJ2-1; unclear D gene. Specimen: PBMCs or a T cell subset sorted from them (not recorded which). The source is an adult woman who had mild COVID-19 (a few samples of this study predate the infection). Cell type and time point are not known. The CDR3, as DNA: TGTGCCAGCAGTCGAGCTACCTCCTACAATGAGCAGTTCTTC. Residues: CASSRATSYNEQFF.